These 25 T cell receptor beta chains came from one sample sequenced in a study of blood T cell repertoires in COVID-19. The repertoire was sequenced with immunoSEQ multiplex PCR; TCRdb's copy has only in-frame clones and lacks some. The table includes hundreds of thousands of clones, almost 85% detected once. Sequencing was performed on peripheral blood. The origin of the receptors is a man between 45 and 60 years old with COVID-19, enrolled during active disease.

CDR3 bases: TGTGCAAGCGAGTGGGGGGAAGTCGGCAGCAGCTTAAGGTATTTT. It encodes CASEWGEVGSSLRYF. This chain joins TRBV6-5 and TRBJ2-3; D perhaps matches TRBD2 (6 bases). From germline, CDR1 is MNHEY and CDR2 SVGAGI. This CDR3 has 15 residues.

J is TRBJ2-1 and V is TRBV15, with 9 bases identical to TRBD2. The CDR3 has 13 residues. Germline assignment: CDR1 LNHNV and CDR2 YYDKDF (reference sequence). The ends lost 5 bases at V and 9 bases at J; junction bases unmatched: 5. The CDR3 loop is CATSGSSGVEQFF. CDR3 sequence (DNA): TGTGCCACCAGCGGCTCTAGCGGGGTTGAGCAGTTCTTC.

This chain connects TRBV27 to TRBJ2-7; the D gene is possibly TRBD1 (6 bases). Germline CDR1 reads MNHEY; CDR2 reads SMNVEV (reference sequence). The CDR3 spans 14 residues. V gave up 6 bases and J gave up 6 bases, with 18 bases separating them. The CDR3 region is CASRPQGTLSEQYF. The CDR3 DNA reads as TGTGCCAGCAGGCCTCAGGGGACCCTATCCGAGCAGTACTTC.

The chain has TRBV6-4 and TRBJ2-2, with a weak D call TRBD2 (6 bases). The CDR3 is 12 amino acids. Germline values: CDR1 MRHNA, CDR2 SNTAGT. V gave up 7 bases and J gave up 6 bases, with 9 bases separating them. CDR3 bases: TGTGCCAGCAAGGGACTCTCCGGGGAGCTGTTTTTT. The encoded protein is CASKGLSGELFF.

The rearrangement links TRBV5-5 to TRBJ2-2; D is undetermined. The V and J ends lost 3 bases and 5 bases respectively, with 5 bases between them. This CDR3 has 12 residues. Germline values: CDR1 SGHKS, CDR2 YYEKEE (reference sequence). This CDR3 reads CASSSVTGELFF. CDR3 coding DNA: TGTGCCAGCAGCTCCGTAACCGGGGAGCTGTTTTTT.

The gene calls are TRBV11-1 and TRBJ2-3, with TRBD2 matching 13 bases. The CDR3 has 16 amino acids. The V segment lost 2 bases and the J segment 3 bases; nucleotides outside the gene matches: 2. Germline-derived CDR1 and CDR2 are SGHAT and FQDESV (reference sequence). CDR3 residues: CASSLRTSGGTDTQYF. CDR3 in DNA: TGTGCCAGCAGCTTAAGGACTAGCGGGGGAACAGATACGCAGTATTTT.

The chain has TRBV5-5 and TRBJ1-5, with 11 nucleotides matching TRBD1. V lost 4 bases, J lost 6 bases, and 6 bases stayed unmatched. Germline CDR1 is SGHKS and CDR2 is YYEKEE (reference sequence). This CDR3 is 15 amino acids long. CDR3 bases: TGTGCCAGCAGCCCGGACAGGGGGCAAGGTCAGCCCCAGCATTTT. Translation: CASSPDRGQGQPQHF.

This clone has just one count. The rearrangement joins TRBV4-2 to TRBJ2-4; 11 bases are shared with TRBD2. The CDR3 runs to 18 residues. Germline V gene data show CDR1 as LGHNA and CDR2 as YNFKEQ. Trimming at V came to 2 bases and at J to 5 bases, leaving 11 bases not matched to a gene. This chain's CDR3 is CASSQPLAGGRSENIQYF. In DNA, the CDR3 is TGTGCCAGCAGCCAACCTCTAGCGGGGGGTCGCTCAGAAAACATTCAGTACTTC.

The table lists this clone with a count of one. The chain links TRBV3-1 (or the pseudogene TRBV3-2) to TRBJ2-2; 8 nucleotides align to TRBD1. Trimming cost V 0 bases and J 7 bases; bases outside gene matches: 10. The V gene's germline CDR1 is LGHDT and CDR2 YNNKEL (reference sequence). The CDR3 loop spans 17 amino acids. CDR3: CASSQDFRRGLGGELFF. The CDR3 nucleotides are TGTGCCAGCAGCCAAGATTTTCGCAGGGGGCTAGGCGGGGAGCTGTTTTTT.

This clone is a singleton in its sample. V usage is TRBV11-1 and J usage is TRBJ2-1; the match to TRBD1 covers 9 bases. Germline V CDR1 and CDR2: SGHAT, FQDESV (reference sequence). Trimming removed 3 bases from V and 2 bases from J; junction bases left unmatched: 5. The CDR3 spans 16 residues. The CDR3 region is CASSFMGTGTYNEQFF. CDR3 nucleotide sequence: TGTGCCAGCAGCTTCATGGGGACAGGGACCTACAATGAGCAGTTCTTC.

The V call is TRBV5-4, the J call TRBJ2-7, with D perhaps TRBD1 (9 bases). Trimming removed 5 bases at V and 5 bases at J, with 20 bases between. The CDR3 totals 15 residues. CDR1 is SGHNT and CDR2 is YYREEE in the germline V gene (reference sequence). For the CDR3, the DNA is TGTGCCAGCAGTCGGGAGGGGACAGGGCGGGACGAGCAGTACTTC. Translation gives CASSREGTGRDEQYF. Based on the CDR3 plus reference TRBV5-4 and TRBJ2-7, the full variable domain is ETGVTQSPTHLIKTRGQQVTLRCSSQSGHNTVSWYQQALGQGPQFIFQYYREEENGRGNFPPRFSGLQFPNYSSELNVNALELDDSALYLCASSREGTGRDEQYFGPGTRLTVT.

The genes are TRBV24-1 and TRBJ2-2; D is undetermined. CDR3 size: 15 residues. The germline V gene has CDR1 KGHDR and CDR2 SFDVKD. Between the trimmed V and J ends, which lost 5 bases and 3 bases, there was a span of 12 bases. CDR3 sequence: CATSAVSQDTGELFF. As DNA, the CDR3 is TGTGCCACCAGTGCGGTCAGCCAGGACACCGGGGAGCTGTTTTTT.

The chain recombines TRBV5-6 with TRBJ2-5, with TRBD1 matching over 7 bases. Germline-derived CDR1 and CDR2 are SGHDT and YYEEEE. This CDR3 has 13 amino acids. V dropped 6 bases and J dropped 1; count of bases not matched to a gene: 3. DNA for the CDR3: TGTGCCAGCATGGGGACAGCCCAAGAGACCCAGTACTTC. This codes for CASMGTAQETQYF.

The V call is TRBV29-1, the J call TRBJ2-1; 8 bases match TRBD2. The CDR3 runs 14 residues. Losses at the gene ends were 7 bases for V and 6 bases for J; bases not matched to a gene: 11. Germline CDR1 reads SQVTM; CDR2 reads ANQGSEA. For the CDR3, the DNA is TGCAGCGCTACAGACCCCGGGACTAGCAATGAGCAGTTCTTC. This translates into CSATDPGTSNEQFF.

V is TRBV30 and J is TRBJ1-4; the D is unclear. The CDR3 is 14 amino acids. V dropped 5 bases and J dropped 0 bases, with 10 bases sitting between them. Germline CDR1 is GTSNPN and CDR2 is SVGIG (reference sequence). The CDR3 region has the DNA TGTGCCTGGGCACGGGATGCAACTAATGAAAAACTGTTTTTT. Translating it yields CAWARDATNEKLFF. The variable domain in full, with the rest retrieved from reference TRBV30 and TRBJ1-4, is SQTIHQWPATLVQPVGSPLSLECTVEGTSNPNLYWYRQAAGRGLQLLFYSVGIGQISSEVPQNLSASRPQDRQFILSSKKLLLSDSGFYLCAWARDATNEKLFFGSGTQLSVL.

This CDR3 is CASRLEGLAGDGFLYSSSYEQYF. DNA for the CDR3: TGTGCAAGTCGCTTAGAAGGACTAGCGGGGGATGGTTTTCTGTATTCCAGCTCCTACGAGCAGTACTTC. The chain links TRBV12-2 to TRBJ2-7; the table names TRBD2, a call not compared with the DNA. TRBV12-2 is a pseudogene. The CDR3 length is 23 residues.

The chain carries TRBV5-1 and TRBJ1-2, with 7 bases aligning to TRBD1. The length of the CDR3 is 15 residues. V lost 0 bases and J lost 2; bases outside the gene matches: 4. Germline loops: CDR1 SGHRS, CDR2 YFSETQ. The CDR3 reads CASSLAQGRNYGYTF. In DNA form, the CDR3 reads TGCGCCAGCAGCTTGGCACAGGGGAGAAACTATGGCTACACCTTC. The full variable domain, in which reference TRBV5-1 and TRBJ1-2 provide the parts outside the CDR3, is KAGVTQTPRYLIKTRGQQVTLSCSPISGHRSVSWYQQTPGQGLQFLFEYFSETQRNKGNFPGRFSGRQFSNSRSEMNVSTLELGDSALYLCASSLAQGRNYGYTFGSGTRLTVV.

The V call is TRBV7-9, the J call TRBJ1-6, with 8 positions matching TRBD1. This CDR3 spans 15 amino acids. Per germline, CDR1 SEHNR and CDR2 FQNEAQ (reference sequence). V trimming: 5 bases; J trimming: 9 bases; junction bases outside the gene matches: 9. The CDR3 DNA sequence: TGTGCCAGCAGCATAGGACAGGGCTCTAGTTCACCCCTCCACTTT. Translated: CASSIGQGSSSPLHF. The variable domain in full, completed from reference TRBV7-9 and TRBJ1-6, reads DTGVSQNPRHKITKRGQNVTFRCDPISEHNRLYWYRQTLGQGPEFLTYFQNEAQLEKSRLLSDRFSAERPKGSFSTLEIQRTEQGDSAMYLCASSIGQGSSSPLHFGNGTRLTVT.

The chain combines TRBV18 with TRBJ1-2; D call uncertain. Germline CDR1 is KGHSH and CDR2 is LQKENI. This CDR3 region has 14 residues. V was clipped by 2 bases and J by 3 bases, with 10 bases between them. CDR3 in DNA: TGTGCCAGCTCACCAGGAGGAAACCACTATGGCTACACCTTC. Translation: CASSPGGNHYGYTF.

The J gene is TRBJ1-3, the V gene TRBV5-6; possible D gene TRBD1, 5 bases. Germline assignment: CDR1 SGHDT and CDR2 YYEEEE. CDR3 length equals 16 residues. The V and J ends lost 2 bases and 0 bases respectively, with 12 bases between them. CDR3 DNA: TGTGCCAGCAGCTTAAGACAGATATTCTCTGGAAACACCATATATTTT. This gives the protein CASSLRQIFSGNTIYF.

The V and J genes are TRBV6-5 and TRBJ2-3, with D tentatively TRBD1 (7 bases). V shed 2 bases and J shed 4 bases, with 10 bases lying between them. Looked up from germline, CDR1 is MNHEY and CDR2 is SVGAGI. The CDR3 is made up of 14 amino acids. CDR3 region: CASSYQGGPDTQYF. CDR3 nucleotide sequence: TGTGCCAGCAGTTACCAGGGGGGCCCAGATACGCAGTATTTT.

The V and J genes are TRBV10-3 and TRBJ1-5; no clear D. V gave up 3 bases and J gave up 9 bases, with 9 bases separating them. The CDR3 is 12 residues long. The V gene's germline CDR1 is ENHRY and CDR2 SYGVKD. CDR3 sequence (DNA): TGTGCCATCAGTGACTCCGGGTTGCCCCAGCATTTT. It yields the protein CAISDSGLPQHF.

V is TRBV2 and J is TRBJ2-7; 7 bases are shared with TRBD1. This CDR3 spans 14 amino acids. V was pared by 3 bases and J by 6 bases, with 8 bases of the junction left unmatched. The germline V gene encodes CDR1 SNHLY and CDR2 FYNNEI. In nucleotides, the CDR3 is TGTGCCAGCAGTGATTGGGACAGACACACCGAGCAGTACTTC. This sequence encodes CASSDWDRHTEQYF.

The V and J genes are TRBV2 and TRBJ1-4; no clear D. The germline V gene encodes CDR1 SNHLY and CDR2 FYNNEI. This CDR3 has 11 amino acids. V dropped 4 bases and J dropped 12 bases, with 9 bases sitting between them. CDR3 DNA sequence: TGTGCCAGCAGTGTCCTAACCGAACTGTTTTTT. Its protein is CASSVLTELFF.

This sequence joins TRBV6-5 and TRBJ2-2; tentatively, D is TRBD2 (5 bases). Germline CDR1 MNHEY, CDR2 SVGAGI. Trimming removed 11 bases at V and 6 bases at J, with 16 bases between. CDR3 size: 13 residues. CDR3 DNA: TGTGCCCTCAGCGGTCTAGCCGCCGGGGAGCTGTTTTTT. Translated: CALSGLAAGELFF.